A single sample is the source of the 11 T cell receptor beta chains below, sequenced in a study of beta chain features in type 1 diabetes. The investigators reverse transcribed all of the isolated RNA, so they sequenced expressed TCRB transcripts. This table comes from immunoSEQ multiplex PCR, and its TCRdb copy is limited to in-frame clones, with some not included. Found here are roughly 240,000 clones, roughly 70% of them singletons; the top ten hold 0.053%. The sample taken for sequencing was naive CD4+ T cells from blood. The source is a man between 25 and 39 years old in good health.

Only a few counts were recorded for this clone. The rearrangement joins TRBV20-1 to TRBJ2-5; D gene unclear. Trimming shortened V by 5 bases and J by 9 bases, and 13 bases separated the two germline ends. Per germline, CDR1 DFQATT and CDR2 SNEGSKA (reference sequence). The length of the CDR3 is 11 residues. CDR3 nucleotides: TGCAGTGCTTCTAAAACTGGGGCCCAGTACTTC. It yields the protein CSASKTGAQYF.

The chain couples TRBV29-1 to TRBJ2-3; maybe TRBD1 (6 bases). Per the germline V gene, CDR1 is SQVTM and CDR2 is ANQGSEA. V gave up 7 bases and J gave up 0 bases, with 17 bases separating them. The CDR3 extends over 15 amino acids. In nucleotides, the CDR3 is TGCAGCGCTCGACGTGGGACAACGAGCACAGATACGCAGTATTTT. Translated: CSARRGTTSTDTQYF.

The J gene is TRBJ1-5, the V gene TRBV30; tentatively, D is TRBD1 (6 bases). The CDR3 sequence is 14 residues long. Trimming removed 0 bases from V and 12 bases from J, with 18 bases in between. CDR1 is GTSNPN and CDR2 is SVGIG in the germline V gene (reference sequence). CDR3 residues: CAWSVRKGDGGQHF. CDR3 coding DNA: TGTGCCTGGAGTGTACGAAAGGGGGACGGTGGCCAGCATTTT.

This clone turned up a few times. This rearrangement joins TRBV19 to TRBJ2-1, with D unclear. Germline V gene data show CDR1 as LNHDA and CDR2 as SQIVND (reference sequence). This CDR3 spans 13 amino acids. V lost 4 bases and J lost 4, with 8 bases in between. CDR3 loop: CASSSKPYNEQFF. DNA for the CDR3: TGTGCCAGTAGTAGCAAACCTTACAATGAGCAGTTCTTC.

V usage is TRBV28 and J usage is TRBJ2-1; 9 nucleotides agree with TRBD1. The CDR3 contains 16 residues. J gave up 5 bases and V 5 bases, and 10 bases lay outside the gene matches. Germline lookup yields CDR1 MDHEN and CDR2 SYDVKM. The CDR3, as DNA: TGTGCCAGCAGTGGGGGTGGGACAGGGTACCACAATGAGCAGTTCTTC. It is translated as CASSGGGTGYHNEQFF.

The V call is TRBV30, the J call TRBJ2-5; no firm D call. Germline CDR1 is GTSNPN and CDR2 is SVGIG (reference sequence). The CDR3 runs 13 residues. V was cut by 2 bases and J by 0 bases, with 7 bases left in between. CDR3 protein: CAWSRLDQETQYF. The CDR3 DNA reads TGTGCCTGGAGTAGACTGGACCAAGAGACCCAGTACTTC.

The chain has TRBV13 and TRBJ2-2; D gene unclear. There are 14 residues in the CDR3. V lost 6 bases to trimming and J lost 5 bases, with 13 bases between them. The germline CDR1 and CDR2 sequences are PRHDT and FYEKMQ (reference sequence). CDR3 nucleotide sequence: TGTGCCAGCAGAAACTGGCGGTTTACCGGGGAGCTGTTTTTT. Its translation is CASRNWRFTGELFF. Full variable domain (remainder filled in from reference TRBV13 and TRBJ2-2): AAGVIQSPRHLIKEKRETATLKCYPIPRHDTVYWYQQGPGQDPQFLISFYEKMQSDKGSIPDRFSAQQFSDYHSELNMSSLELGDSALYFCASRNWRFTGELFFGEGSRLTVL.

This clone came up a few times. The chain carries TRBV29-1 and TRBJ2-6; a possible D gene is TRBD1 (6 bases). The CDR3 sequence is 17 residues long. The germline V gene has CDR1 SQVTM and CDR2 ANQGSEA. V lost 4 bases and J 0 bases, leaving 16 bases between the germline ends. CDR3 DNA sequence: TGCAGCGTTGGGGACACGGCCGGGGTCTCTGGGGCCAACGTCCTGACTTTC. This gives the protein CSVGDTAGVSGANVLTF.

The chain is built from TRBV30 and TRBJ2-7, with D uncertain. CDR3 size: 11 residues. V dropped 3 bases and J dropped 3 bases, with 6 bases sitting between them. Germline V gives CDR1 GTSNPN, CDR2 SVGIG (reference sequence). The CDR3 bases are TGTGCCTGGAGGAGCCTCTACGAGCAGTACTTC. This encodes CAWRSLYEQYF.

The rearrangement uses TRBV29-1 and TRBJ2-1; 14 nucleotides line up with TRBD2. From germline, CDR1 is SQVTM and CDR2 ANQGSEA. The length of the CDR3 is 14 residues. V trimming: 6 bases; J trimming: 10 bases; junction bases outside the gene matches: 8. CDR3 amino acids: CSVTGLAGGLEQFF. DNA of the CDR3: TGCAGCGTCACAGGACTAGCGGGGGGCCTCGAGCAGTTCTTC.

Of note for this clone: At one end the junction does not follow the germline gene, possibly because of a read error. The V call is TRBV7-2, the J call TRBJ2-5; TRBD2 matches 8 bases. The CDR3 consists of 13 residues. Germline CDR1 reads SGHTA; CDR2 reads FQGNSA. CDR3 DNA: TGTGCCAGCAGCTTACCGGGAGCGGGGGTTATAGACTTC. Its protein is CASSLPGAGVIDF.